This T cell receptor beta chain was profiled in a study of early T cells in non-severe SARS-CoV-2 infection. Study-wide results and limits: Missing private and CD4 specificities, VDJdb matching favored anti-spike CD8 responses.

There are 14 residues in the CDR3. Germline V gives CDR1 SNHLY, CDR2 FYNNEI. The J segment lost 6 bases and the V segment lost 10 bases, leaving 7 bases of the junction unmatched. Details on this clonotype: Its antigen remains unknown.

Each CDR3 protein gets one entry after TCRdb re-called the 5' RACE reads with MiXCR. Among some 90,000 distinct CDR3 sequences, around 14% were seen once, and the ten largest hold approximately 6%. The sequenced material came from whole blood. This clonotype was sampled from an adult who was a healthcare worker with PCR-confirmed SARS-CoV-2 infection or an uninfected control (not recorded which). The chain links TRBV2 to TRBJ2-3; 13 positions match TRBD2. The CDR3 DNA sequence: TGTGCCACCGGACTAGCGGGAGTTTGGGATACGCAGTATTTT. Translated: CATGLAGVWDTQYF.